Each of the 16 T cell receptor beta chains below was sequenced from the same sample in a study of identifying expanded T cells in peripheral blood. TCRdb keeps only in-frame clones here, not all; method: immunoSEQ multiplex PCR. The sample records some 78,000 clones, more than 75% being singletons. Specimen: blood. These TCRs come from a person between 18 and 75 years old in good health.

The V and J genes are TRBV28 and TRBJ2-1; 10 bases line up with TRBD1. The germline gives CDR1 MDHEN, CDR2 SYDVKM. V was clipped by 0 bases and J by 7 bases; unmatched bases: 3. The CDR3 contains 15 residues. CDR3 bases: TGTGCCAGCAGTTTATGGACAGGGGGCGGGAATGAGCAGTTCTTC. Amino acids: CASSLWTGGGNEQFF.

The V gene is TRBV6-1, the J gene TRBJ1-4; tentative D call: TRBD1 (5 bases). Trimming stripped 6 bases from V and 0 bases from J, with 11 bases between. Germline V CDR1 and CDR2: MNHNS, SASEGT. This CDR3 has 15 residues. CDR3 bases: TGTGCCAGCAGAGACCAGGGATCAACTAATGAAAAACTGTTTTTT. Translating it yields CASRDQGSTNEKLFF.

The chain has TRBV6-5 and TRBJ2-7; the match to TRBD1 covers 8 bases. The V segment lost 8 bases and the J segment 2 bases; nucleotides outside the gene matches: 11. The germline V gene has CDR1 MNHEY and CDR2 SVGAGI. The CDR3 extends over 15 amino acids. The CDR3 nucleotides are TGTGCCAGCCGGGGGACAGGCGCCAATACCTACGAGCAGTACTTC. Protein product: CASRGTGANTYEQYF.

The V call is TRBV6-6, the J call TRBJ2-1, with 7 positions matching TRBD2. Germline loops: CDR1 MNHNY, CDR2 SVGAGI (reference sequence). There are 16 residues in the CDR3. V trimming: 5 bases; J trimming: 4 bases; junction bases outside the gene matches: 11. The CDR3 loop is CASSPIAGTAYNEQFF. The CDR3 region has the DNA TGTGCCAGCAGTCCCATAGCGGGCACTGCGTACAATGAGCAGTTCTTC.

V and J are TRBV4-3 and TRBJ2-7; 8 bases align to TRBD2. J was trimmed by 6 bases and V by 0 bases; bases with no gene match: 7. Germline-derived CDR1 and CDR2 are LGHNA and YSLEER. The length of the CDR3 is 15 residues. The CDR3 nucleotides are TGCGCCAGCAGCCAAGAGAAGTTCGGGGGGGTCGAGCAGTACTTC. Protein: CASSQEKFGGVEQYF.

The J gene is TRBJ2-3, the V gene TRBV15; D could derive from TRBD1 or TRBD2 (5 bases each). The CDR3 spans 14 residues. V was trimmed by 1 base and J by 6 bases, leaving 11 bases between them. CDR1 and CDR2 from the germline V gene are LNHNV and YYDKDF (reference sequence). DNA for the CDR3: TGTGCCACCAGCAGAGCCGGGACCGCGGATACGCAGTATTTT. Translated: CATSRAGTADTQYF.

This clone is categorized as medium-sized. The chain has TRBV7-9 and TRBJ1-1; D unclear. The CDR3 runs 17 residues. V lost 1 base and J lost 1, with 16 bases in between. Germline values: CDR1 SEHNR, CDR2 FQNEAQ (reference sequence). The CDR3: CASSLVSGGPSNTEAFF. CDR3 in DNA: TGTGCCAGCAGCTTAGTGTCGGGAGGACCCTCGAACACTGAAGCTTTCTTT.

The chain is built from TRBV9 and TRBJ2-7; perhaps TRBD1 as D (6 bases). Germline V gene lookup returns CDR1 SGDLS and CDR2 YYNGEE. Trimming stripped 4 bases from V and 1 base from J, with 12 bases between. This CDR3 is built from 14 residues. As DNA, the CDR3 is TGTGCCAGCAGCCCAGGACAGAGATCCTACGAGCAGTACTTC. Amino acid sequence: CASSPGQRSYEQYF.

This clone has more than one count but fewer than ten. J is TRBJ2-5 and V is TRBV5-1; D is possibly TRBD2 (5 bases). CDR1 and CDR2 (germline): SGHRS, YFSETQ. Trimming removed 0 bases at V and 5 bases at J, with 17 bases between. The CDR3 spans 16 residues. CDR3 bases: TGCGCCAGCAGCTTGGGACACGGGGATCCGTGGGAGACCCAGTACTTC. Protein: CASSLGHGDPWETQYF.

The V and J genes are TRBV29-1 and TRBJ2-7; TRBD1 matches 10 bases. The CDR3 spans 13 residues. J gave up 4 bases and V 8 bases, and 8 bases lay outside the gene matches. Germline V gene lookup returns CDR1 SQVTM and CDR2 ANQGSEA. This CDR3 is CSTRQGAGYEQYF. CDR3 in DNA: TGCAGCACCCGACAGGGGGCGGGTTACGAGCAGTACTTC.

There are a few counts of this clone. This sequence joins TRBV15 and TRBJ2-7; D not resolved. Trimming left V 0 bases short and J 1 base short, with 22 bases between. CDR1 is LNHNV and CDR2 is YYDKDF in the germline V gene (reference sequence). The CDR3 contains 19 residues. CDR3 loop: CATSRDLLSVYAESYEQYF. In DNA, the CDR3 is TGTGCCACCAGCAGAGATCTATTATCGGTCTACGCGGAATCCTACGAGCAGTACTTC.

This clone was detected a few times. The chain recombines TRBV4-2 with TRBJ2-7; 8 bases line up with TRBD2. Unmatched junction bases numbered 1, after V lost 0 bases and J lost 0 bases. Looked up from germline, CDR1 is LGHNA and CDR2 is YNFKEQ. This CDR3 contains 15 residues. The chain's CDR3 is CASSQDLAGSYEQYF. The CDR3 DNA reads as TGTGCCAGCAGCCAAGATCTAGCGGGCTCCTACGAGCAGTACTTC.

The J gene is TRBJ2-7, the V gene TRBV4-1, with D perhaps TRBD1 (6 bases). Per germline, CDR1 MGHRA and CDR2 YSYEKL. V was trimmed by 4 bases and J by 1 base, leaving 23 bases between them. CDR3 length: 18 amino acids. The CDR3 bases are TGCGCCAGCAGCCCCGGACAGACGACCGAAGAAGAATCCTACGAGCAGTACTTC. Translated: CASSPGQTTEEESYEQYF.

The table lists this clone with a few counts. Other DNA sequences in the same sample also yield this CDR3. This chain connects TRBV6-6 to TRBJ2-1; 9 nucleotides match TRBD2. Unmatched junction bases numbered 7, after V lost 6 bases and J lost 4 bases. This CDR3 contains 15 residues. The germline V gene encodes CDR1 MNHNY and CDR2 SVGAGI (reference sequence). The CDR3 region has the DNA TGTGCCAGCAGCCCCGAACTAGCGGGTTACAATGAGCAGTTCTTC. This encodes CASSPELAGYNEQFF.

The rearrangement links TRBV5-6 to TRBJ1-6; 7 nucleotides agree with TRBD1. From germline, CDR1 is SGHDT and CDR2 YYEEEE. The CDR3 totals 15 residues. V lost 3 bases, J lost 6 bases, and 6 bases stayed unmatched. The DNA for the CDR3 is TGTGCCAGCAGCTCGGAGGACAGGCCTAATTCACCCCTCCACTTT. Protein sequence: CASSSEDRPNSPLHF.

The CDR3 sequence is CASSGQEFIQYF. The DNA of the CDR3 is TGTGCCAGCAGCGGACAGGAATTCATTCAGTACTTC. This chain connects TRBV7-8 to TRBJ2-4; the match to TRBD1 covers 7 bases. CDR1 is SGHVS, CDR2 FQNEAQ, per germline. V was pared by 5 bases and J by 9 bases, with 4 bases of the junction left unmatched. The CDR3 spans 12 residues.